The 28 T cell receptor beta chains below were found in one sample sequenced in a study of control samples from healthy donors and cancer patients. Sequenced by immunoSEQ multiplex PCR; TCRdb stores in-frame clones only, minus some. The repertoire holds some 120,000 clones, with roughly 90% as singletons. The specimen was blood. These receptors were collected from a man aged 50 or older in good health.

The V gene is TRBV5-8, the J gene TRBJ1-1, with D possibly being TRBD1 (6 bases). The CDR3 is 14 residues long. Germline lookup yields CDR1 SGHTS and CDR2 YDEGEE. Trimming left V 2 bases short and J 4 bases short, with 12 bases between. CDR3 in amino acids: CASSLRTDGTEAFF. DNA for the CDR3: TGTGCCAGCAGCTTACGGACAGATGGCACTGAAGCTTTCTTT.

The rearrangement links TRBV5-1 to TRBJ1-1; weak D call: TRBD1 (5 bases). Trimming cost V 5 bases and J 0 bases, with 20 bases left between them. Germline CDR1 reads SGHRS; CDR2 reads YFSETQ. The CDR3 is made up of 17 amino acids. CDR3 in amino acids: CASRARARDLLNTEAFF. The CDR3 coding sequence is TGCGCCAGCAGGGCAAGGGCAAGGGACCTATTGAACACTGAAGCTTTCTTT.

About this clone itself: Other nucleotide sequences from this sample produce the same CDR3. The chain joins TRBV6-5 to TRBJ1-3, with a tentative D call TRBD1 (6 bases). V lost 2 bases and J lost 0, with 8 bases in between. The germline gives CDR1 MNHEY, CDR2 SVGAGI. The CDR3 runs to 15 residues. CDR3 protein: CASSYGGHSGNTIYF. The CDR3 DNA reads as TGTGCCAGCAGTTACGGGGGACACTCTGGAAACACCATATATTTT.

This rearrangement joins TRBV5-1 to TRBJ2-2; D might be TRBD1 (6 bases). Per germline, CDR1 SGHRS and CDR2 YFSETQ. This CDR3 spans 14 amino acids. V lost 2 bases, J lost 3 bases, and 8 bases lay in between. CDR3 amino acids: CASSLQGHTGELFF. CDR3 bases: TGCGCCAGCAGCTTACAGGGTCACACCGGGGAGCTGTTTTTT.

The CDR3 sequence: CASSLGGGSTEAFF. In DNA, the CDR3 is TGTGCCAGCAGCTTAGGAGGCGGCAGCACTGAAGCTTTCTTT. V and J are TRBV11-1 and TRBJ1-1; no clear D gene. The CDR3 has 14 residues. Germline CDR1 is SGHAT and CDR2 is FQDESV (reference sequence). The V end lost 1 base, the J end lost 4 bases, and 10 bases lay between the germline ends.

The chain is built from TRBV14 and TRBJ1-2, with TRBD1 matching over 7 bases. J was trimmed by 4 bases and V by 3 bases; bases with no gene match: 17. This CDR3 region has 18 residues. Germline V gene sequence: CDR1 SGHDN, CDR2 FVKESK. The CDR3 DNA sequence: TGTGCCAGCAGCCACCCACCGAGGGGGCGGAAGGTTCCCTATGGCTACACCTTC. Amino acids: CASSHPPRGRKVPYGYTF.

This chain joins TRBV4-3 and TRBJ2-7; TRBD1 matches at 8 bases. V shed 1 base and J 4 bases; nucleotides not matched to a gene: 6. Germline-derived CDR1 and CDR2 are LGHNA and YSLEER. The CDR3 covers 15 residues. The CDR3 loop reads CASSQGTGFRYEQYF. CDR3 DNA sequence: TGCGCCAGCAGCCAAGGGACAGGGTTTCGGTACGAGCAGTACTTC.

This chain connects TRBV24-1 to TRBJ1-5; D is perhaps TRBD1 (6 bases). V shed 2 bases and J shed 2 bases, with 18 bases lying between them. Germline CDR1 is KGHDR and CDR2 is SFDVKD. The CDR3 is 18 residues long. DNA for the CDR3: TGTGCCACCAGTGATTCCTCTAGGGGGGCGAGACGCAATCAGCCCCAGCATTTT. It is translated as CATSDSSRGARRNQPQHF.

This chain joins TRBV11-2 and TRBJ1-4; 9 bases agree with TRBD1. The germline CDR1 and CDR2 sequences are SGHAT and FQNNGV. The CDR3 loop spans 15 amino acids. J was trimmed by 7 bases and V by 4 bases; bases with no gene match: 7. In DNA, the CDR3 is TGTGCCAGCAGCTCTCCGGGACAGGGCTCTGAAAAACTGTTTTTT. Translation gives CASSSPGQGSEKLFF.

The chain links TRBV20-1 to TRBJ2-7; D is unclear. Trimming left V 3 bases short and J 7 bases short, with 13 bases between. CDR3 length: 12 amino acids. CDR1 and CDR2 from the germline V gene are DFQATT and SNEGSKA (reference sequence). DNA for the CDR3: TGCAGTGCTAGTAGGGCCGCGTGGGAGCAGTACTTC. Translating gives CSASRAAWEQYF.

The chain carries TRBV5-1 and TRBJ2-7; a possible D gene is TRBD1 (5 bases). V was trimmed by 3 bases and J by 2 bases, leaving 9 bases between them. This CDR3 has 13 residues. Germline V gives CDR1 SGHRS, CDR2 YFSETQ. CDR3 amino acids: CASSSTAPYEQYF. The CDR3, as DNA: TGCGCCAGCAGCTCGACAGCACCCTACGAGCAGTACTTC.

The V call is TRBV7-8, the J call TRBJ1-5, with 7 nucleotides matching TRBD1. Germline trimming cut 5 bases from V and 0 bases from J; bases unmatched to any gene: 4. The germline V gene has CDR1 SGHVS and CDR2 FQNEAQ. The CDR3 totals 15 residues. In DNA form, the CDR3 reads TGTGCCAGCAGCCCGGGACAGCATAGCAATCAGCCCCAGCATTTT. Translation gives CASSPGQHSNQPQHF.

The chain links TRBV7-9 to TRBJ1-6; a possible D gene is TRBD1 (5 bases). Germline V lookup: CDR1 SEHNR, CDR2 FQNEAQ (reference sequence). This CDR3 contains 18 residues. V was trimmed by 5 bases and J by 5 bases, leaving 22 bases between them. CDR3 region: CASSPRDTGPANNSPLHF. Written as DNA, the CDR3 is TGTGCCAGCAGCCCCAGGGATACGGGCCCCGCAAATAATTCACCCCTCCACTTT.

V is TRBV5-6 and J is TRBJ1-2; no reliable D call. The CDR3 is 12 amino acids. V gave up 3 bases and J gave up 6 bases, with 9 bases separating them. Germline CDR1 SGHDT, CDR2 YYEEEE. CDR3 loop: CASSSDMNGYTF. CDR3 DNA: TGTGCCAGCAGCTCCGACATGAATGGCTACACCTTC.

V usage is TRBV27 and J usage is TRBJ1-2, with 7 bases that match TRBD1. Germline V lookup: CDR1 MNHEY, CDR2 SMNVEV (reference sequence). The CDR3 is 14 amino acids. Trimming removed 2 bases from V and 5 bases from J; junction bases left unmatched: 5. The CDR3 region is CASSLGTARYGYTF. Written as DNA, the CDR3 is TGTGCCAGCAGTTTAGGGACAGCGAGATATGGCTACACCTTC.

The chain links TRBV4-2 to TRBJ2-4; D is uncertain. This CDR3 comprises 13 residues. Germline V CDR1 and CDR2: LGHNA, YNFKEQ. V shed 0 bases and J shed 3 bases, with 3 bases lying between them. The CDR3 DNA reads as TGTGCCAGCAGCCAAGAGGACAAAAACATTCAGTACTTC. Translating it yields CASSQEDKNIQYF.

V is TRBV5-1 and J is TRBJ1-1; D not resolved. This CDR3 comprises 14 residues. With 2 bases removed from V and 1 base from J, the gap between germline ends came to 9 bases. CDR1 is SGHRS and CDR2 is YFSETQ in the germline V gene. This CDR3 is CASSFEARNTEAFF. The CDR3 nucleotides are TGCGCCAGCAGCTTCGAGGCGAGGAACACTGAAGCTTTCTTT.

The J gene is TRBJ2-5, the V gene TRBV29-1; maybe TRBD1 (6 bases). Trimming shortened V by 6 bases and J by 4 bases, and 18 bases separated the two germline ends. This CDR3 spans 14 amino acids. The V gene's germline CDR1 is SQVTM and CDR2 ANQGSEA. The CDR3 reads CSVARRRGGETQYF. CDR3 bases: TGCAGCGTGGCCCGCAGGAGAGGGGGAGAGACCCAGTACTTC. The full variable domain, completed using reference TRBV29-1 and TRBJ2-5, is SAVISQKPSRDICQRGTSLTIQCQVDSQVTMMFWYRQQPGQSLTLIATANQGSEATYESGFVIDKFPISRPNLTFSTLTVSNMSPEDSSIYLCSVARRRGGETQYFGPGTRLLVL.

This clone was counted once. The chain uses TRBV19 and TRBJ1-5; TRBD1 agrees at 7 bases. The germline gives CDR1 LNHDA, CDR2 SQIVND (reference sequence). The CDR3 has 16 amino acids. V dropped 7 bases and J dropped 2; count of bases not matched to a gene: 11. Here the CDR3 reads CASTMVGGGGNQPQHF. CDR3 sequence (DNA): TGTGCCAGTACCATGGTAGGGGGCGGCGGCAATCAGCCCCAGCATTTT. Using reference TRBV19 and TRBJ1-5 for the parts outside the CDR3, the full variable domain is DGGITQSPKYLFRKEGQNVTLSCEQNLNHDAMYWYRQDPGQGLRLIYYSQIVNDFQKGDIAEGYSVSREKKESFPLTVTSAQKNPTAFYLCASTMVGGGGNQPQHFGDGTRLSIL.

This chain links TRBV20-1 with TRBJ2-1; unclear D gene. This CDR3 is 12 amino acids long. The germline V and J ends were trimmed by 3 bases and 4 bases, with 7 bases remaining between them. CDR1 and CDR2 (germline): DFQATT, SNEGSKA (reference sequence). The CDR3 nucleotides read TGCAGTGCTAGTCGGGCTTACAATGAGCAGTTCTTC. Translated, it gives CSASRAYNEQFF.

This chain connects TRBV18 to TRBJ2-7, with TRBD1 matching 10 bases. V lost 2 bases and J lost 0; bases outside the gene matches: 13. The CDR3 totals 19 residues. The germline V gene has CDR1 KGHSH and CDR2 LQKENI. The CDR3 DNA sequence: TGTGCCAGCTCACCATTCGGACAGGGGGTACCCAAAAACTCCTACGAGCAGTACTTC. Its protein product is CASSPFGQGVPKNSYEQYF.

This clone was detected once. V and J are TRBV2 and TRBJ2-2, with D perhaps matching TRBD1 or TRBD2 (5 bases each). The V end was cut by 6 bases, the J end by 1 base, with 9 bases between. CDR3 length: 14 residues. CDR1 and CDR2 (germline): SNHLY, FYNNEI. The CDR3 sequence is CASRGTMNTGELFF. The CDR3 coding sequence is TGTGCCAGCAGGGGGACCATGAACACCGGGGAGCTGTTTTTT.

V usage is TRBV11-3 and J usage is TRBJ2-7; D is possibly TRBD1 or TRBD2 (5 bases each). In germline, CDR1 is SGHNT, CDR2 YENEEA. This CDR3 spans 14 amino acids. V lost 3 bases and J lost 1, with 10 bases in between. CDR3 DNA: TGTGCCAGCAGCTTGGGGACGGGGTCCTACGAGCAGTACTTC. Translated, it gives CASSLGTGSYEQYF.

This clone has just a few counts. J is TRBJ1-2 and V is TRBV6-5; weak D call: TRBD1 (5 bases). CDR3 size: 15 residues. Looked up from germline, CDR1 is MNHEY and CDR2 is SVGAGI. With 5 bases removed from V and 0 bases from J, the gap between germline ends came to 13 bases. This CDR3 is CASSLRDPTNYGYTF. The CDR3 DNA follows: TGTGCCAGCAGTCTCCGGGACCCCACTAACTATGGCTACACCTTC.

The chain recombines TRBV5-6 with TRBJ1-2, with TRBD1 matching over 7 bases. In germline, CDR1 is SGHDT, CDR2 YYEEEE. The CDR3 has 15 amino acids. With 3 bases clipped from V and 5 bases from J, the junction kept 10 bases outside the gene matches. The CDR3 DNA sequence: TGTGCCAGCAGCTGGACAGGTTTTCGGCTTTATGGCTACACCTTC. Translating it yields CASSWTGFRLYGYTF.

The chain recombines TRBV2 with TRBJ2-2, with D unclear. The germline V gene has CDR1 SNHLY and CDR2 FYNNEI. There are 14 residues in the CDR3. V dropped 7 bases and J dropped 0 bases, with 9 bases sitting between them. The CDR3 DNA reads TGTGCCAGCACCCCAGCAGCGAACACCGGGGAGCTGTTTTTT. It is translated as CASTPAANTGELFF.

The CDR3 nucleotides are TGTGCCAGTAGTTCCCTCGACAGAGGTGCTTTCTTT. It is translated as CASSSLDRGAFF. The gene calls are TRBV19 and TRBJ1-1, with D possibly matching TRBD1 (5 bases). Trimming removed 5 bases at V and 11 bases at J, with 15 bases between. CDR3 size: 12 residues. Germline V gene data show CDR1 as LNHDA and CDR2 as SQIVND (reference sequence).

This clone was seen a handful of times. The V call is TRBV3-1 (or the pseudogene TRBV3-2), the J call TRBJ2-3; TRBD2 agrees at 14 bases. V lost 3 bases to trimming and J lost 5 bases; unmatched junction nucleotides: 1. From germline, CDR1 is LGHDT and CDR2 YNNKEL (reference sequence). This CDR3 comprises 15 residues. CDR3 sequence reads: CASSQGLAGVDTQYF. CDR3 DNA: TGTGCCAGCAGCCAGGGACTAGCGGGGGTAGATACGCAGTATTTT.